The table lists the clone carrying this TCR beta chain with a count of one. CDR3 size: 15 residues. With 6 bases clipped from V and 4 bases from J, the junction kept 11 bases outside the gene matches. The germline CDR1 and CDR2 sequences are MNHEY and SVGAGI. Libraries were prepared by immunoSEQ multiplex PCR; TCRdb keeps only in-frame clonotypes and omits some of them. The sample yields approximately 8,000 clones, 77% seen once. This sample stems from a study of tumor-infiltrating lymphocytes in localized non-small cell lung cancer. Study-level information: From each patient, both tumor and uninvolved lung, non-adjacent to tumor, were sampled.

The origin of this receptor is a human donor with non-small cell lung cancer. The chain carries TRBV6-5 and TRBJ2-7; TRBD2 agrees at 8 bases. The sequenced material came from lung tumor tissue. CDR3 DNA sequence: TGTGCCAGCAGCGCCCGTAGCGGGGAATTTTACGAGCAGTACTTC. Translated, it gives CASSARSGEFYEQYF.